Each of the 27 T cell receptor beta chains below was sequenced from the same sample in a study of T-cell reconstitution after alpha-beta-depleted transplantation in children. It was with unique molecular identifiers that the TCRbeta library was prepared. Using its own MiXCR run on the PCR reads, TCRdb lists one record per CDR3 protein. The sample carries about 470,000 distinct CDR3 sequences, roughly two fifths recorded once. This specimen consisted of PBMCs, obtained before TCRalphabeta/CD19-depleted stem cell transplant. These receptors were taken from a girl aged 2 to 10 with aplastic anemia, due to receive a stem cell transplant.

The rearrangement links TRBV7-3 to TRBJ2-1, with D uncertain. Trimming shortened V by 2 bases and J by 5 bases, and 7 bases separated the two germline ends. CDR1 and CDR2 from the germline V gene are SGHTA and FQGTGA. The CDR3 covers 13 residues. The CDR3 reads CASSLGQHNEQFF. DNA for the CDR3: TGTGCCAGCAGCTTAGGTCAGCACAATGAGCAGTTCTTC. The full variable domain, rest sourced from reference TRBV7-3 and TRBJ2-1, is GAGVSQTPSNKVTEKGKYVELRCDPISGHTALYWYRQSLGQGPEFLIYFQGTGAADDSGLPNDRFFAVRPEGSVSTLKIQRTERGDSAVYLCASSLGQHNEQFFGPGTRLTVL.

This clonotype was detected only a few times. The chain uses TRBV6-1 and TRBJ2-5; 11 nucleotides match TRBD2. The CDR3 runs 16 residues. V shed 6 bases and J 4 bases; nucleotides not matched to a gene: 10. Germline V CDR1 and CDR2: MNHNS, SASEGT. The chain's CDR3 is CASSSRPGLAGETQYF. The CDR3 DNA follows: TGTGCCAGCAGCTCCCGTCCAGGACTAGCGGGAGAGACCCAGTACTTC.

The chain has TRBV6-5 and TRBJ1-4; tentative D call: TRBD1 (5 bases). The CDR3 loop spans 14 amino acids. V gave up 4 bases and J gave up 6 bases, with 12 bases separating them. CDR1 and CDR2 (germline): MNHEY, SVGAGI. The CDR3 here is CASSSGTLDEKLFF. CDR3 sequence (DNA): TGTGCCAGCAGTTCCGGGACCCTGGATGAAAAACTGTTTTTT.

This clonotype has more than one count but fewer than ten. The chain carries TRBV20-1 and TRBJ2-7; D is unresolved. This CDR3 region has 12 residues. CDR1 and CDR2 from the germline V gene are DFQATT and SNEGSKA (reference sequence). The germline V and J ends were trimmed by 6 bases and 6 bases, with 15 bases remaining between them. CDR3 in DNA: TGCAGTGCCCAAACTCCGACCAGCGAGCAGTACTTC. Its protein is CSAQTPTSEQYF.

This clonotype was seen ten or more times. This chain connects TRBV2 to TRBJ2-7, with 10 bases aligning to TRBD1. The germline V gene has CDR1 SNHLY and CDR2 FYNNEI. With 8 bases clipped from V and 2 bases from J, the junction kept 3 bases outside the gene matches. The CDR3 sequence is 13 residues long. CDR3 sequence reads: CASRDRGTYEQYF. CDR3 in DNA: TGTGCCAGCCGGGACAGGGGCACCTACGAGCAGTACTTC. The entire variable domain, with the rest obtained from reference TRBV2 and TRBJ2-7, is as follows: EPEVTQTPSHQVTQMGQEVILRCVPISNHLYFYWYRQILGQKVEFLVSFYNNEISEKSEIFDDQFSVERPDGSNFTLKIRSTKLEDSAMYFCASRDRGTYEQYFGPGTRLTVT.

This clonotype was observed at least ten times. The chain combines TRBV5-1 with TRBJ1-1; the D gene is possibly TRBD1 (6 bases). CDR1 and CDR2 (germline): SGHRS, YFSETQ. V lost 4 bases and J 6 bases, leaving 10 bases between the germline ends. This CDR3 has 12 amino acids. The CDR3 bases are TGCGCCAGCAGCCAGGGGATCGCTGAAGCTTTCTTT. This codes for CASSQGIAEAFF.

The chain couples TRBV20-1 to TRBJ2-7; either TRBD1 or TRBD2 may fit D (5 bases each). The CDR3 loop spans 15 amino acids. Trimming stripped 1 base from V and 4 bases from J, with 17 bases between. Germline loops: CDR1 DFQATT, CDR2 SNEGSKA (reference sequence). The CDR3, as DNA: TGCAGTGCTAGAGTGCACGGGGCTTCTGGGTACGAGCAGTACTTC. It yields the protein CSARVHGASGYEQYF.

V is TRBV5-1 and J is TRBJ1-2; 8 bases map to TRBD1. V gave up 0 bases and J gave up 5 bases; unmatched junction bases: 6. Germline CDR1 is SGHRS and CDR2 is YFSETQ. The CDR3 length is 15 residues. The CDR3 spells CASSLAGQAIYGYTF. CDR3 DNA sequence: TGCGCCAGCAGCTTGGCGGGACAGGCGATTTATGGCTACACCTTC. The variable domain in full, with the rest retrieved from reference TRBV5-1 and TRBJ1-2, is KAGVTQTPRYLIKTRGQQVTLSCSPISGHRSVSWYQQTPGQGLQFLFEYFSETQRNKGNFPGRFSGRQFSNSRSEMNVSTLELGDSALYLCASSLAGQAIYGYTFGSGTRLTVV.

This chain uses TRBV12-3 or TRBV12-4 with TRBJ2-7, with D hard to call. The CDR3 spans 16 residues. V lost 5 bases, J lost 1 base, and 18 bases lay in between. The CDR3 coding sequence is TGTGCCAGCAGTAACCCAAAAGTTCCTAGGTCCTACGAGCAGTACTTC. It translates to CASSNPKVPRSYEQYF.

DNA for the CDR3: TGTGCCATCAAGAGGAGGGGAGGGGCCAACGTCCTGACTTTC. This codes for CAIKRRGGANVLTF. The rearrangement joins TRBV10-3 to TRBJ2-6, with D possibly matching TRBD2 (6 bases). The CDR3 has 14 residues. Germline assignment: CDR1 ENHRY and CDR2 SYGVKD. V dropped 7 bases and J dropped 4 bases, with 11 bases sitting between them.

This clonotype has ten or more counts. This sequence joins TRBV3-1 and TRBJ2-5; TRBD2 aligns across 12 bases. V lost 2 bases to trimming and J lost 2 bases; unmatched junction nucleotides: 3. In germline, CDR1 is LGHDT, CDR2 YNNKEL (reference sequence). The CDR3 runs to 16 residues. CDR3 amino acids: CASSQWLAGGQETQYF. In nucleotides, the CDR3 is TGTGCCAGCAGCCAATGGCTAGCGGGAGGGCAAGAGACCCAGTACTTC.

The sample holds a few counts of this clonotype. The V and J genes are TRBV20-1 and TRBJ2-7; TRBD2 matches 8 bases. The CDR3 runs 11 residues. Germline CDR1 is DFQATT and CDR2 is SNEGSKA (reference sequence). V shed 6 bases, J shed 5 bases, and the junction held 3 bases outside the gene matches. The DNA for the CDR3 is TGCAGTGCCCTAGCGGGCCACGAGCAGTACTTC. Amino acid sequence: CSALAGHEQYF.

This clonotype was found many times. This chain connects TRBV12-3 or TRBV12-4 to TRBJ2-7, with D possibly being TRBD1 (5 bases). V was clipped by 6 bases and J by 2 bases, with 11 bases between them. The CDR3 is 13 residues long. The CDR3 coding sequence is TGTGCCAGCAGCCTCCAGGGCCCCTACGAGCAGTACTTC. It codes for CASSLQGPYEQYF.

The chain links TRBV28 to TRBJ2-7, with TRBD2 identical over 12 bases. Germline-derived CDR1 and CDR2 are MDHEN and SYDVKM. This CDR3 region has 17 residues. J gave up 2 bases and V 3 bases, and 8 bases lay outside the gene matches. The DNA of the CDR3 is TGTGCCAGCAGTTTCTCCTTCGGACTAGCGGGGCCCTACGAGCAGTACTTC. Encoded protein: CASSFSFGLAGPYEQYF.

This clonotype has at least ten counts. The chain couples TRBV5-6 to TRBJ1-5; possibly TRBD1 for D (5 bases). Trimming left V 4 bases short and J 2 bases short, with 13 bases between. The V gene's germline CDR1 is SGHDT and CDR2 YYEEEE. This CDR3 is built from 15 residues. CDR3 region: CASSRDGGRNQPQHF. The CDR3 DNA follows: TGTGCCAGCAGCCGTGACGGGGGTCGCAATCAGCCCCAGCATTTT.

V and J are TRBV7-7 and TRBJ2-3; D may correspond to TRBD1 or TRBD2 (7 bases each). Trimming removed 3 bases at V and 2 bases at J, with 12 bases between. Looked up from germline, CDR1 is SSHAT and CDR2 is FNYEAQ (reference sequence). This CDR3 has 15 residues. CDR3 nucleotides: TGTGCCAGCAGCTTGAGGGAGGGGGCCACAGATACGCAGTATTTT. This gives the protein CASSLREGATDTQYF.

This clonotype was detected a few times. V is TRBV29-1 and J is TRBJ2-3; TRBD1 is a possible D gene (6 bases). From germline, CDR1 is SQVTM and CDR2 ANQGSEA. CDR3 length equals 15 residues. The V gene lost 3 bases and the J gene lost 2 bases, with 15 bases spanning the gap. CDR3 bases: TGCAGCGTTGATGGCGGACAGCTACTCACAGATACGCAGTATTTT. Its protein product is CSVDGGQLLTDTQYF.

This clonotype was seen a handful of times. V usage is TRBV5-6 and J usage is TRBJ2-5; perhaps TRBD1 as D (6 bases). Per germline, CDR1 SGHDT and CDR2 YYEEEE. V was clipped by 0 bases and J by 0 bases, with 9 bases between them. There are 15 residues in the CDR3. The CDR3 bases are TGTGCCAGCAGCTTGGGGACAGAGTACCAAGAGACCCAGTACTTC. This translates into CASSLGTEYQETQYF.

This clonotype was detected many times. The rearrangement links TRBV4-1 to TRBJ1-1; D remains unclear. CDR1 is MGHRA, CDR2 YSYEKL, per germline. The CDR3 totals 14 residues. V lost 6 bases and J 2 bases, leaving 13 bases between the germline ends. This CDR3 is CASRSPAGNTEAFF. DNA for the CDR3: TGCGCCAGCAGAAGCCCGGCGGGAAACACTGAAGCTTTCTTT.

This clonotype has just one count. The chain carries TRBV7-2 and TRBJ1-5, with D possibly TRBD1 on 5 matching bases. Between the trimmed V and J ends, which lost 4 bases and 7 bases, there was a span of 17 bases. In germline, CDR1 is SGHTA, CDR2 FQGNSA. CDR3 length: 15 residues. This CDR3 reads CASSSRDALGQPQHF. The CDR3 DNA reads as TGTGCCAGCAGCTCCAGGGACGCCCTAGGACAGCCCCAGCATTTT.

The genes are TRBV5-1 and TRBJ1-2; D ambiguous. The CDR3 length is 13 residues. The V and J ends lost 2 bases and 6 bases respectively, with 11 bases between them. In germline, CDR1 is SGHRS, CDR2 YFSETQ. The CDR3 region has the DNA TGCGCCAGCAGCTTAGAGCACCCGGATGGCTACACCTTC. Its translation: CASSLEHPDGYTF.

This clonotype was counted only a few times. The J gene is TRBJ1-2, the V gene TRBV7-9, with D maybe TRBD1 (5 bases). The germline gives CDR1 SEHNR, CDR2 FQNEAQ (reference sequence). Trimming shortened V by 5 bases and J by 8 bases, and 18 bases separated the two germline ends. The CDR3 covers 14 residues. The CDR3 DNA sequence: TGTGCCAGCAGCCCCGTCGGGGGTCTGGGGGGCTACACCTTC. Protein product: CASSPVGGLGGYTF. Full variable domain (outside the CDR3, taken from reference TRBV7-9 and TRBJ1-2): DTGVSQNPRHKITKRGQNVTFRCDPISEHNRLYWYRQTLGQGPEFLTYFQNEAQLEKSRLLSDRFSAERPKGSFSTLEIQRTEQGDSAMYLCASSPVGGLGGYTFGSGTRLTVV.

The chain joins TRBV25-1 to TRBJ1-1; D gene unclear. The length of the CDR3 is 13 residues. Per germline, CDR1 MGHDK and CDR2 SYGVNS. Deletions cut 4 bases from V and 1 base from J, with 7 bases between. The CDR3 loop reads CASSGRTNTEAFF. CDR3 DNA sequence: TGTGCCAGCAGTGGCAGGACGAACACTGAAGCTTTCTTT.

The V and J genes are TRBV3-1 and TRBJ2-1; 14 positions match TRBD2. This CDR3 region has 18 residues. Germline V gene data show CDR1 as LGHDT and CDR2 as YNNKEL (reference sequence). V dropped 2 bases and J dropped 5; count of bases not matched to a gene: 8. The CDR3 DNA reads TGTGCCAGCAGCCAACCGGGACTAGCGGGAGTCACCCACAATGAGCAGTTCTTC. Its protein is CASSQPGLAGVTHNEQFF.

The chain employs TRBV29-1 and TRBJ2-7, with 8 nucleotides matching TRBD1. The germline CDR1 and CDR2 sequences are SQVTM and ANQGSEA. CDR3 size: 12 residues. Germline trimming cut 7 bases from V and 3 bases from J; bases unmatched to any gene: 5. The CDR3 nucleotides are TGCAGCGCAGACAGGGGAGACTACGAGCAGTACTTC. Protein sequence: CSADRGDYEQYF.

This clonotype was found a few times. The CDR3 coding sequence is TGTGCCACCAGCAGGAACAGGGACGGAGCTTTCTTT. It is translated as CATSRNRDGAFF. The chain joins TRBV15 to TRBJ1-1, with D perhaps matching TRBD1 (6 bases). V was pared by 3 bases and J by 10 bases, with 12 bases between. Germline V gene lookup returns CDR1 LNHNV and CDR2 YYDKDF (reference sequence). CDR3 size: 12 residues.

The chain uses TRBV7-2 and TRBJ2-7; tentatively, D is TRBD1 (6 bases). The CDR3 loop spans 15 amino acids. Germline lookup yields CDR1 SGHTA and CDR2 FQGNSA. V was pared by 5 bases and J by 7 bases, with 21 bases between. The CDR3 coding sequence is TGTGCCAGCAGCACCAGACAGGTCCTGGGGTTTGAGCAGTACTTC. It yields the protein CASSTRQVLGFEQYF.